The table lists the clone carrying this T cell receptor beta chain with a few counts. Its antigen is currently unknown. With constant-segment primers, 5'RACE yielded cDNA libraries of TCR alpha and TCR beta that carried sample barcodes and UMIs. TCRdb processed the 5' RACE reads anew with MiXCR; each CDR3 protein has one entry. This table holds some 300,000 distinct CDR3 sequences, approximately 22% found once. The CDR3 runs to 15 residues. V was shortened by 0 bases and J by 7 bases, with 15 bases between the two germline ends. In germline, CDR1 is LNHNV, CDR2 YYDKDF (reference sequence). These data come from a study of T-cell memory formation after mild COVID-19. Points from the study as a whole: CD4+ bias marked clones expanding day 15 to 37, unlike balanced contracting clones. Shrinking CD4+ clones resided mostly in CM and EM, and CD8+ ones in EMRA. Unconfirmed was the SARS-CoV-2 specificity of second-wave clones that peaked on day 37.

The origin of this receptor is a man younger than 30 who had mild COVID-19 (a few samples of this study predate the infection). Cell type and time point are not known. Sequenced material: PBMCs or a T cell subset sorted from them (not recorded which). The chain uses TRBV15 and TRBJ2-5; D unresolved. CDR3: CATSRDGRQSGTQYF. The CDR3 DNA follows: TGTGCCACCAGCAGAGATGGACGGCAATCCGGGACCCAGTACTTC.